This T cell receptor (beta chain) originates from a study of T cell responses to AZD1222 COVID-19 vaccine (dated by TCRdb to the early 2020s). Broadly, across the study: A total of around 240 trial participants underwent TCR sequencing, of whom about 210 received two doses of AZD1222 and 26 received two doses of the MenACWY control vaccine. Trial participants were enrolled by age into 18-55, 56-69 and 70-plus year subgroups, with 148, 28 and 57 TCR-sequenced participants respectively.

Read against the paper, the sample's time point label means: baseline before first vaccination. The treatment or condition label corresponds to: meningococcal conjugate vaccine given as trial control. Vaccinee samples were obtained from the UK trials COV001 and COV002, which included a single-blind randomized controlled phase 2/3 trial of AZD1222 (ChAdOx1 nCoV-19) in healthy adults. For TCRbeta chain sequencing, PBMC samples were collected from trial participants at day 0 and at day 28 after the second dose. As for this clone: Its antigen is currently not known. The sample holds no much larger clone one base away, and base qualities are not on file.

The study at large found these results: Because no day 14 peak-response samples were available, the repertoires could be characterized only after the peak T cell response. After two AZD1222 doses, both the breadth and the depth of spike-specific TCRs were significantly higher than at day 0 and than in MenACWY recipients. Conclusions about previously exposed vaccinees were limited because only six AZD1222 recipients were SARS-CoV-2 seropositive at baseline. The 56-69-year group was small, and its depth increase did not reach significance, likely because of low power. Vaccine-associated CD4 TCRs spanned the whole spike protein, with dominant responses in regions 160-218 and 743-854. Reportedly, almost half of the unique spike-specific TCRs recognized epitopes lying outside the regions that are mutated in the B.1.351 and B.1.1.7 variants. Most participants were white British and females outnumbered males, and the authors suggested that clonal diversity may have been underestimated.

The CDR3 regions of human TCRbeta chains were subjected to immunosequencing. Per the authors' processing: Repertoire TCRs were checked for matches against a reference library of SARS-CoV-2-specific TCRs that had been generated using the MIRA antigen-specificity platform. Breadth meant the fraction of unique TCRs that were SARS-CoV-2-associated, whereas depth meant the fraction of total T cells that were SARS-CoV-2-associated. Using the MIRA data, every spike-specific TCR was mapped to the spike region that the TCR reacted to and assigned to either a CD4 or a CD8 class. Log10-transformed breadth and depth values were compared by one-way ANOVA with Sidak's multiple comparisons tests. The table was pulled from immuneACCESS by TCRdb, which kept in-frame rearrangements only. Such tables lose some clones; where checked, under half of the loss comes from unresolved V genes, and the rest has no known cause. V, J and clone size derive from that table, while D and trimming were established from the DNA sequence. This sample has 77,000 or so clones in its table, and just over 90% of those were observed once. The ten largest account for approximately 6.6% of the sample.

From a lookup of the germline V gene, CDR1 and CDR2 are SGHTA and FQGNSA. At the junction V is shortened by 8 bases and J by 7 bases; bases outside the gene matches: 3. Reading from cysteine to phenylalanine, the CDR3 counts 13 amino acids. The CDR3 DNA has 39 bases and is translated from base 1. The sequence links TRBV7-2 to TRBJ1-4, with 11 bases aligning to TRBD1. The sample in question was peripheral blood, obtained on day 0 of MenACWY control vaccination. This clonotype was obtained from an adult in good health. DNA sequence: TGTGCCAGCGGGGGACAGGGGGGTGAAAAACTGTTTTTT. Its amino acids are CASGGQGGEKLFF.